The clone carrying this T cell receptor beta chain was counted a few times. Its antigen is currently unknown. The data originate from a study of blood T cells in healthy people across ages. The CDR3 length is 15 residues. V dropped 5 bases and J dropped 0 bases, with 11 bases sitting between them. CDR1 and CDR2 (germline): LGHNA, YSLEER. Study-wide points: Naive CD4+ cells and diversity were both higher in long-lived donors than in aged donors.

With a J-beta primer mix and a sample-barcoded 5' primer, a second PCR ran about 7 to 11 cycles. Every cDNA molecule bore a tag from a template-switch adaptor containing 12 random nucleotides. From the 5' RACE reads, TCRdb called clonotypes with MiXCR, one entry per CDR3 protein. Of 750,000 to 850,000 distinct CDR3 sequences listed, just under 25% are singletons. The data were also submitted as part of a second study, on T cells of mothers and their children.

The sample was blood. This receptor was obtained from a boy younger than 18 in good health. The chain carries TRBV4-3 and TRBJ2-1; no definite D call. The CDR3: CASSASRSSYNEQFF. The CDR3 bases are TGCGCCAGCAGCGCATCCAGGAGCTCCTACAATGAGCAGTTCTTC.